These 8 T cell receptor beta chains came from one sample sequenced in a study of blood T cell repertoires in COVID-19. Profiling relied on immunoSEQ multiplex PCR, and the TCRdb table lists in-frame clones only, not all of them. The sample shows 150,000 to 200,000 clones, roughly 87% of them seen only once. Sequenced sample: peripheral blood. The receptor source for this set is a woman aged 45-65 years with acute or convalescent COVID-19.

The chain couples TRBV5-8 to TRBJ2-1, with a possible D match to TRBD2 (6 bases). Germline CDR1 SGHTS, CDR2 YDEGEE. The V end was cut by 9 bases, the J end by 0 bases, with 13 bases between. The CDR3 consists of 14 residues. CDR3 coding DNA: TGTGCCACCCTCAGCGGGTACTCCTACAATGAGCAGTTCTTC. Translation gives CATLSGYSYNEQFF.

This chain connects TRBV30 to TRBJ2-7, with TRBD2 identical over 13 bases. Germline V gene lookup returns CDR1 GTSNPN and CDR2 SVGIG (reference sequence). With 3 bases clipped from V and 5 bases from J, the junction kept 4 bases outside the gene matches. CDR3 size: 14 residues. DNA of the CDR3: TGTGCCTGGAGACTAGCGGGAGGGCCAGACGAGCAGTACTTC. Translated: CAWRLAGGPDEQYF.

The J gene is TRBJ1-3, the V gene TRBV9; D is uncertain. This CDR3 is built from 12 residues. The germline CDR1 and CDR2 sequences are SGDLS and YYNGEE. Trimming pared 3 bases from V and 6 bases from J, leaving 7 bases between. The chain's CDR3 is CASSARENTIYF. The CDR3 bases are TGTGCCAGCAGCGCGAGGGAAAACACCATATATTTT.

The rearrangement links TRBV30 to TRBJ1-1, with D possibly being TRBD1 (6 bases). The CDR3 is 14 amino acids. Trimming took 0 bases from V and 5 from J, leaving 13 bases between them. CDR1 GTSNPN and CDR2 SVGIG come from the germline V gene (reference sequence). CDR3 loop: CAWSVLSRGTEAFF. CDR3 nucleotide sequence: TGTGCCTGGAGTGTATTATCGAGGGGGACTGAAGCTTTCTTT. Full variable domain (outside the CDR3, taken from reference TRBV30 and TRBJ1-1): SQTIHQWPATLVQPVGSPLSLECTVEGTSNPNLYWYRQAAGRGLQLLFYSVGIGQISSEVPQNLSASRPQDRQFILSSKKLLLSDSGFYLCAWSVLSRGTEAFFGQGTRLTVV.

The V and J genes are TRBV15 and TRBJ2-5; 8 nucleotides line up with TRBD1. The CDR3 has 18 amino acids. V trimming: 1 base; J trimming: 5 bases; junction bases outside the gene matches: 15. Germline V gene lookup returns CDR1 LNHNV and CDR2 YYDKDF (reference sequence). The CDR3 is CATSRGGTGRGNIETQYF. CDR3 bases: TGTGCCACCAGCAGAGGGGGGACAGGTCGGGGTAATATTGAGACCCAGTACTTC.

CDR3 in amino acids: CASSQTNIGEQFF. The CDR3 DNA reads as TGCGCCAGCAGCCAAACTAATATTGGTGAGCAGTTCTTC. The chain combines TRBV4-3 with TRBJ2-1; the D is unclear. This CDR3 contains 13 residues. Germline assignment: CDR1 LGHNA and CDR2 YSLEER. Trimming took 2 bases from V and 9 from J, leaving 11 bases between them.

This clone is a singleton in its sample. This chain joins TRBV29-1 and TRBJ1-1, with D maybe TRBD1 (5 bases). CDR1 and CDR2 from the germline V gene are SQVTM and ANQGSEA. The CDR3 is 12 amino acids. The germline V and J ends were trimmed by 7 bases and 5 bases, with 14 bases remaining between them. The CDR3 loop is CSAMPGGTEAFF. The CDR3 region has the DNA TGCAGCGCCATGCCCGGGGGGACTGAAGCTTTCTTT.

CDR3 region: CAWSVWGTGINYEQYF. The CDR3 DNA follows: TGTGCCTGGAGTGTATGGGGGACAGGAATTAACTACGAGCAGTACTTC. This chain connects TRBV30 to TRBJ2-7, with 8 bases that match TRBD1. The trim removed 0 bases at V and 3 bases at J, leaving 10 bases unmatched. CDR1 GTSNPN and CDR2 SVGIG come from the germline V gene (reference sequence). This CDR3 contains 16 residues.